This T cell receptor beta chain comes out of a study of control samples from healthy donors and cancer patients. The assay was immunoSEQ multiplex PCR, and TCRdb's table has in-frame clones only and misses some. The sample has under 200,000 clones; roughly 95% are singletons. CDR3 size: 15 residues. Trimming left V 0 bases short and J 9 bases short, with 13 bases between. Germline CDR1 is SGDLS and CDR2 is YYNGEE. The receptor's source is a woman younger than 45 in good health. The J gene is TRBJ1-6, the V gene TRBV9; the D gene is possibly TRBD1 (5 bases). The source material was blood. CDR3 nucleotides: TGTGCCAGCAGCGTAGGAGCGGGGAGGGGTTCACCCCTCCACTTT. It yields the protein CASSVGAGRGSPLHF.